One sample yielded the 30 T cell receptor beta chains listed below, sequenced in a study of CXCR3-negative and CXCR3-positive naive CD8 T cells. Study-level results: Naive CXCR3-positive cells had TRB CDR3s more hydrophobic than those of CXCR3-negative naive cells.

The antigens of these receptors remain unknown. All TRB cDNA libraries came from 5' RACE performed with UMI labels. With the 5' RACE reads reprocessed, TCRdb shows one record per CDR3 protein and no DNA. Its listing shows some 120,000 distinct CDR3 sequences. Source material: naive CXCR3+ CD8+ T cells from blood. The subset was: CD45RO-CCR7+CD27+CD95- naive CD8+ T cells expressing CXCR3 (TNR3+). The receptors shown here come from a human donor in good health. Some clones in this sample may be carry-over from other donors' samples.

The chain has TRBV5-1 and TRBJ2-7; TCRdb names TRBD1, which stays unverified in the absence of DNA. CDR3 length: 15 residues. Per the germline V gene, CDR1 is SGHRS and CDR2 is YFSETQ. The CDR3: CASSETTGTDYEQYF. The whole variable domain, remainder taken from reference TRBV5-1 and TRBJ2-7, is KAGVTQTPRYLIKTRGQQVTLSCSPISGHRSVSWYQQTPGQGLQFLFEYFSETQRNKGNFPGRFSGRQFSNSRSEMNVSTLELGDSALYLCASSETTGTDYEQYFGPGTRLTVT.

The chain has TRBV30 and TRBJ2-7; TCRdb reports TRBD2, a call that lacks DNA to check it against. Germline V lookup: CDR1 GTSNPN, CDR2 SVGIG (reference sequence). The CDR3 has 16 amino acids. The CDR3: CAWSVIAGGPPYEQYF. The full variable domain, in which reference TRBV30 and TRBJ2-7 provide the parts outside the CDR3, is SQTIHQWPATLVQPVGSPLSLECTVEGTSNPNLYWYRQAAGRGLQLLFYSVGIGQISSEVPQNLSASRPQDRQFILSSKKLLLSDSGFYLCAWSVIAGGPPYEQYFGPGTRLTVT.

The chain employs TRBV7-6 and TRBJ2-3; TCRdb proposes TRBD1, but this gene call is untestable without DNA. There are 14 residues in the CDR3. CDR1 is SGHVS and CDR2 is FNYEAQ in the germline V gene. The CDR3 protein is CASSSGGFTDTQYF.

The chain links TRBV28 to TRBJ1-5; the TRBD1 assignment by TCRdb is unverifiable without DNA. The CDR3 sequence is 15 residues long. Germline V CDR1 and CDR2: MDHEN, SYDVKM. The CDR3: CASSSFDSSNQPQHF.

The chain uses TRBV7-3 and TRBJ2-3; TCRdb designates TRBD2, a call that cannot be tested without DNA. This CDR3 is 15 amino acids long. Germline CDR1 SGHTA, CDR2 FQGTGA. The CDR3 region is CASSPSGRSTDTQYF.

This rearrangement joins TRBV10-3 to TRBJ2-7; the TCRdb D gene call, TRBD1, has no DNA to confirm it. Germline CDR1 ENHRY, CDR2 SYGVKD. CDR3 length equals 13 residues. This CDR3 reads CAISRDRVNEQYF.

The J gene is TRBJ2-1, the V gene TRBV10-3. This CDR3 region has 12 residues. Per the germline V gene, CDR1 is ENHRY and CDR2 is SYGVKD. The CDR3 protein is CAILTPYNEQFF.

This rearrangement joins TRBV6-2 or TRBV6-3 to TRBJ2-7. There are 11 residues in the CDR3. In germline, CDR1 is MNHEY, CDR2 SVGEGT. CDR3 sequence: CASSYSGEQYF.

The chain couples TRBV29-1 to TRBJ2-1; the TCRdb call, TRBD2, lacks DNA for checking. The V gene's germline CDR1 is SQVTM and CDR2 ANQGSEA. This CDR3 has 17 amino acids. The CDR3 spells CSVEGMDTEGTYNEQFF.

The CDR3 sequence: CSVTGTASLRGNIQYF. V is TRBV20-1 and J is TRBJ2-4; the TCRdb call, TRBD1, lacks DNA for checking. This CDR3 is built from 16 residues. Germline assignment: CDR1 DFQATT and CDR2 SNEGSKA (reference sequence).

V is TRBV12-3 or TRBV12-4 and J is TRBJ2-1; TCRdb selects TRBD2, and the lack of DNA leaves this call unchecked. CDR3 size: 12 residues. The CDR3 sequence: CASSFGRAEQFF.

The V and J genes are TRBV5-1 and TRBJ2-7. CDR3 length: 14 amino acids. Germline V CDR1 and CDR2: SGHRS, YFSETQ. CDR3 sequence reads: CASSLAYLTYEQYF. Full variable domain (remainder filled in from reference TRBV5-1 and TRBJ2-7): KAGVTQTPRYLIKTRGQQVTLSCSPISGHRSVSWYQQTPGQGLQFLFEYFSETQRNKGNFPGRFSGRQFSNSRSEMNVSTLELGDSALYLCASSLAYLTYEQYFGPGTRLTVT.

V gene TRBV29-1 combines with J gene TRBJ2-1; absent DNA, TCRdb's TRBD2 call cannot be checked. This CDR3 has 13 residues. CDR1 is SQVTM, CDR2 ANQGSEA, per germline. CDR3 in amino acids: CSVERQGGNEQFF.

The chain couples TRBV29-1 to TRBJ2-5; TCRdb indicates TRBD2, and absent DNA this call remains unverified. CDR3 length equals 14 residues. CDR1 is SQVTM, CDR2 ANQGSEA, per germline. The CDR3 protein is CSVVKASGTYEQYF.

V usage is TRBV7-9 and J usage is TRBJ1-1; TCRdb gives TRBD1 as the D gene, but with no DNA this cannot be confirmed. The CDR3 covers 14 residues. In germline, CDR1 is SEHNR, CDR2 FQNEAQ (reference sequence). The CDR3 sequence is CASSLNDRDTEAFF.

J is TRBJ2-3 and V is TRBV4-2; TCRdb designates TRBD2, a call that cannot be tested without DNA. Germline values: CDR1 LGHNA, CDR2 YNFKEQ. The CDR3 has 18 amino acids. CDR3 sequence: CASSQDRGSGGRTDTQYF.

The rearrangement links TRBV15 to TRBJ2-3; the D call of TRBD2 rests on TCRdb alone, since no DNA is present to check it. CDR1 and CDR2 from the germline V gene are LNHNV and YYDKDF (reference sequence). The CDR3 is 15 amino acids. CDR3 amino acids: CATSSSSGRANTQYF.

The V call is TRBV29-1, the J call TRBJ1-1; TCRdb's assignment of TRBD1 cannot be checked, as there is no DNA. Germline V gene data show CDR1 as SQVTM and CDR2 as ANQGSEA. The CDR3 covers 15 residues. CDR3 loop: CSAGGGSGMNTEAFF.

This chain joins TRBV5-1 and TRBJ2-6. The CDR3 loop spans 11 amino acids. Per germline, CDR1 SGHRS and CDR2 YFSETQ. The CDR3 loop is CASFGANVLTF.

The chain recombines TRBV20-1 with TRBJ2-1; TCRdb calls TRBD2, which cannot be checked without DNA. Germline assignment: CDR1 DFQATT and CDR2 SNEGSKA (reference sequence). The CDR3 consists of 14 residues. The CDR3 region is CSARGLVGRNEQFF.

The V and J genes are TRBV12-3 or TRBV12-4 and TRBJ1-1; TCRdb proposes TRBD1, but this gene call is untestable without DNA. The CDR3 consists of 14 residues. CDR3: CASSLGGGPNEAFF.

The chain is built from TRBV15 and TRBJ2-3; TCRdb names TRBD1, which stays unverified in the absence of DNA. This CDR3 contains 17 residues. CDR1 and CDR2 (germline): LNHNV, YYDKDF (reference sequence). The chain's CDR3 is CATSSRSGGSGTDTQYF.

The chain carries TRBV7-6 and TRBJ1-2. Germline values: CDR1 SGHVS, CDR2 FNYEAQ. The CDR3 spans 13 residues. The CDR3 here is CASSFAENYGYTF.

V gene TRBV13 combines with J gene TRBJ2-7; the TRBD1 assignment by TCRdb is unverifiable without DNA. This CDR3 spans 14 amino acids. Looked up from germline, CDR1 is PRHDT and CDR2 is FYEKMQ (reference sequence). The CDR3 protein is CASSWGTGAHEQYF. Using reference TRBV13 and TRBJ2-7 for the parts outside the CDR3, the full variable domain is AAGVIQSPRHLIKEKRETATLKCYPIPRHDTVYWYQQGPGQDPQFLISFYEKMQSDKGSIPDRFSAQQFSDYHSELNMSSLELGDSALYFCASSWGTGAHEQYFGPGTRLTVT.

The rearrangement uses TRBV9 and TRBJ2-7; with no DNA, the TCRdb D assignment of TRBD1 cannot be verified. Germline values: CDR1 SGDLS, CDR2 YYNGEE. The CDR3 length is 16 residues. This chain's CDR3 is CASRPLQGPLSYEQYF.

The rearrangement joins TRBV2 to TRBJ2-1; TCRdb lists TRBD1, though no DNA is available to test this call. The CDR3 runs 15 residues. The germline V gene encodes CDR1 SNHLY and CDR2 FYNNEI. This chain's CDR3 is CASSPTGGTYNEQFF.

The V gene is TRBV21-1, the J gene TRBJ2-7; TCRdb reports TRBD2, a call that lacks DNA to check it against. TRBV21-1 is designated a pseudogene. The CDR3 is 15 amino acids. The CDR3 is CASSKGAEGSYEQYF.

The CDR3 region is CASSLGLGRADTQYF. The chain joins TRBV27 to TRBJ2-3; TCRdb lists TRBD2, though no DNA is available to test this call. The CDR3 has 15 residues. Germline V gene data show CDR1 as MNHEY and CDR2 as SMNVEV (reference sequence).

The chain has TRBV7-7 and TRBJ2-2; TCRdb's D gene call, TRBD2, goes unchecked for lack of DNA. The germline V gene encodes CDR1 SSHAT and CDR2 FNYEAQ (reference sequence). The CDR3 contains 16 residues. This CDR3 is CASSRDFSANTGELFF.

The rearrangement uses TRBV5-1 and TRBJ2-3. This CDR3 has 14 residues. Germline-derived CDR1 and CDR2 are SGHRS and YFSETQ. The chain's CDR3 is CASSLDFFTDTQYF.